The 20 T cell receptor beta chains listed next were all sequenced from one sample in a study of cytomegalovirus exposure and HLA in healthy donors. Use of 60 Vbeta and 13 Jbeta primers characterized the PCR. Measured with immunoSEQ multiplex PCR; TCRdb has only the in-frame clones, and not every one. The sample includes roughly 190,000 clones, about 13% of them seen just once. The sample was PBMCs. The receptors derive from a man aged 50-60 years in good health and CMV-seropositive.

This chain connects TRBV5-4 to TRBJ1-2, with 8 bases fitting TRBD1. CDR1 is SGHNT, CDR2 YYREEE, per germline (reference sequence). V gave up 0 bases and J gave up 6 bases; unmatched junction bases: 7. The CDR3 contains 15 residues. CDR3 region: CASSLEDRVFDGYTF. As DNA, the CDR3 is TGTGCCAGCAGCTTGGAGGACAGGGTGTTCGATGGCTACACCTTC.

Only a few counts were recorded for this clone. The V gene is TRBV18, the J gene TRBJ1-1; D unclear. There are 13 residues in the CDR3. Trimming took 8 bases from V and 0 from J, leaving 10 bases between them. Germline CDR1 KGHSH, CDR2 LQKENI. This CDR3 is CASNRGMNTEAFF. The CDR3 nucleotides read TGTGCCAGCAACCGAGGGATGAACACTGAAGCTTTCTTT.

This clone has a handful of counts. CDR3 in DNA: TGTGCCAGCAGGTTGACCGGACAGGGAGGCACTGAAGCTTTCTTT. Protein: CASRLTGQGGTEAFF. This chain joins TRBV7-9 and TRBJ1-1; 8 bases line up with TRBD1. Trimming removed 6 bases from V and 4 bases from J; junction bases left unmatched: 10. The CDR3 contains 15 residues. Germline V gives CDR1 SEHNR, CDR2 FQNEAQ (reference sequence).

This chain uses TRBV5-4 with TRBJ1-4, with a weak D call TRBD1 (5 bases). The CDR3 totals 15 residues. V lost 3 bases, J lost 8 bases, and 17 bases lay in between. The V gene's germline CDR1 is SGHNT and CDR2 YYREEE (reference sequence). The CDR3 region has the DNA TGTGCCAGCAGCTCGGGAGAGGGGCTGAGGGAAAAACTGTTTTTT. It encodes CASSSGEGLREKLFF.

This clone was counted a few times. The chain has TRBV6-1 and TRBJ1-1, with 7 bases aligning to TRBD1. The germline CDR1 and CDR2 sequences are MNHNS and SASEGT. V dropped 5 bases and J dropped 10; count of bases not matched to a gene: 16. The CDR3 has 15 residues. CDR3 nucleotide sequence: TGTGCCAGCAGTCTCTTTCCGGGACAGTCAACCCGAGCTTTCTTT. This gives the protein CASSLFPGQSTRAFF.

This chain links TRBV20-1 with TRBJ1-5; D perhaps matches TRBD1 (5 bases). The CDR3 runs to 11 residues. Looked up from germline, CDR1 is DFQATT and CDR2 is SNEGSKA (reference sequence). V gave up 6 bases and J gave up 5 bases, with 8 bases separating them. The CDR3 protein is CSASTDQPQHF. The DNA for the CDR3 is TGCAGTGCGTCGACAGATCAGCCCCAGCATTTT.

This clone has more than one count but fewer than ten. The V gene is TRBV29-1, the J gene TRBJ1-2; D is perhaps TRBD1 (5 bases). The germline V gene encodes CDR1 SQVTM and CDR2 ANQGSEA. The ends were cut back, 3 bases at V and 10 bases at J, with 15 bases in the middle. The CDR3 contains 12 residues. The CDR3 reads CSVEGLAGDYTF. The DNA of the CDR3 is TGCAGCGTTGAGGGTTTAGCGGGGGACTACACCTTC.

This sequence joins TRBV7-9 and TRBJ1-2; D uncertain. Deletions cut 1 base from V and 2 bases from J, with 8 bases between. The V gene's germline CDR1 is SEHNR and CDR2 FQNEAQ (reference sequence). There are 14 residues in the CDR3. The CDR3 sequence: CASSLGEGNYGYTF. The CDR3 DNA reads as TGTGCCAGCAGCTTAGGGGAGGGAAACTATGGCTACACCTTC.

This chain links TRBV27 with TRBJ2-1; 11 bases line up with TRBD2. The germline V gene has CDR1 MNHEY and CDR2 SMNVEV (reference sequence). The CDR3 has 17 amino acids. After removal of 6 bases from V and 6 bases from J, the junction contained 13 bases not matched to a gene. The CDR3 nucleotides are TGTGCCAGCAGCCGATGGGCTAGCGGGGGGACCTTCAATGAGCAGTTCTTC. This translates into CASSRWASGGTFNEQFF.

A few counts support this clone. The V and J genes are TRBV7-9 and TRBJ2-3; 9 nucleotides line up with TRBD2. This CDR3 is 14 amino acids long. With 5 bases clipped from V and 4 bases from J, the junction kept 4 bases outside the gene matches. The germline CDR1 and CDR2 sequences are SEHNR and FQNEAQ (reference sequence). The CDR3 loop reads CASSHGLAPDTQYF. In DNA, the CDR3 is TGTGCCAGCAGCCACGGACTAGCGCCAGATACGCAGTATTTT.

V is TRBV14 and J is TRBJ2-7; D gene uncertain. Germline CDR1 SGHDN, CDR2 FVKESK. Between the trimmed V and J ends, which lost 1 base and 3 bases, there was a span of 4 bases. The length of the CDR3 is 12 residues. For the CDR3, the DNA is TGTGCCAGCAGCCAAGCTCTCTACGAGCAGTACTTC. This translates into CASSQALYEQYF. The full variable domain, completed using reference TRBV14 and TRBJ2-7, is EAGVTQFPSHSVIEKGQTVTLRCDPISGHDNLYWYRRVMGKEIKFLLHFVKESKQDESGMPNNRFLAERTGGTYSTLKVQPAELEDSGVYFCASSQALYEQYFGPGTRLTVT.

This chain uses TRBV11-3 with TRBJ1-6; the match to TRBD1 covers 11 bases. V was clipped by 4 bases and J by 7 bases; unmatched bases: 6. CDR3 length: 16 amino acids. The germline V gene encodes CDR1 SGHNT and CDR2 YENEEA. As DNA, the CDR3 is TGTGCCAGCAGCTCAAGGACAGGGGGCCGAAATTCACCCCTCCACTTT. It codes for CASSSRTGGRNSPLHF.

On this clone: The same CDR3 can be traced to other DNA sequences in this sample. The chain recombines TRBV30 with TRBJ1-1; 8 bases align to TRBD1. The length of the CDR3 is 14 residues. With V trimmed by 2 bases and J by 3 bases, 5 bases remained unmatched. Germline V gene data show CDR1 as GTSNPN and CDR2 as SVGIG (reference sequence). As DNA, the CDR3 is TGTGCCTGGAGTCCATTGGACAGGGACACTGAAGCTTTCTTT. It encodes CAWSPLDRDTEAFF.

The J gene is TRBJ2-7, the V gene TRBV7-2; D may be TRBD1 (6 bases). The CDR3 has 13 amino acids. CDR1 and CDR2 (germline): SGHTA, FQGNSA. Between the trimmed V and J ends, which lost 8 bases and 2 bases, there was a span of 13 bases. CDR3 bases: TGTGCCAGCTCGGGACAACCTACCTACGAGCAGTACTTC. This translates into CASSGQPTYEQYF.

The CDR3 here is CASSLMLSGASYNEQFF. In DNA, the CDR3 is TGCGCCAGCAGCCTCATGCTTAGCGGGGCCTCCTACAATGAGCAGTTCTTC. This chain links TRBV4-3 with TRBJ2-1; 8 nucleotides agree with TRBD2. The junction had 8 bases not matched to a gene; V was cut back by 4 bases and J by 0 bases. The CDR3 has 17 residues. Looked up from germline, CDR1 is LGHNA and CDR2 is YSLEER.

This clone has only a few counts. The chain has TRBV10-3 and TRBJ1-3; D is undetermined. The V and J ends lost 0 bases and 4 bases respectively, with 4 bases between them. CDR1 ENHRY and CDR2 SYGVKD come from the germline V gene. CDR3 length: 13 amino acids. The CDR3 nucleotides read TGTGCCATCAGTGAGTCCGTGGGAAACACCATATATTTT. Amino acid sequence: CAISESVGNTIYF.

The genes are TRBV2 and TRBJ2-7; weak D call: TRBD2 (5 bases). The germline V gene has CDR1 SNHLY and CDR2 FYNNEI. There are 12 residues in the CDR3. Trimming pared 6 bases from V and 1 base from J, leaving 7 bases between. CDR3 in DNA: TGTGCCAGCAGGGGCGGGTCCTACGAGCAGTACTTC. This codes for CASRGGSYEQYF.

The rearrangement joins TRBV28 to TRBJ2-1, with D possibly TRBD1 on 6 matching bases. V dropped 4 bases and J dropped 5 bases, with 12 bases sitting between them. The CDR3 loop spans 14 amino acids. CDR1 MDHEN and CDR2 SYDVKM come from the germline V gene. DNA of the CDR3: TGTGCCAGCAGTTCCTGGGGGCCCCACAATGAGCAGTTCTTC. Its translation: CASSSWGPHNEQFF.

The rearrangement joins TRBV19 to TRBJ2-3; 8 bases map to TRBD2. In germline, CDR1 is LNHDA, CDR2 SQIVND (reference sequence). After removal of 5 bases from V and 0 bases from J, the junction contained 10 bases not matched to a gene. This CDR3 is built from 17 residues. CDR3 sequence (DNA): TGTGCCAGTAGTTCAGGCCCCGAGCGGGGGAGCACAGATACGCAGTATTTT. It yields the protein CASSSGPERGSTDTQYF.

Notes on this clone: Other nucleotide sequences in the sample specify the same CDR3. V gene TRBV29-1 combines with J gene TRBJ1-4; D may be TRBD1 (5 bases). The CDR3 extends over 14 amino acids. Germline V gene data show CDR1 as SQVTM and CDR2 as ANQGSEA. Trimming left V 4 bases short and J 7 bases short, with 16 bases between. The DNA for the CDR3 is TGCAGCGTTGCAGGGCAGGCGGTCCCTGAAAAACTGTTTTTT. It encodes CSVAGQAVPEKLFF.